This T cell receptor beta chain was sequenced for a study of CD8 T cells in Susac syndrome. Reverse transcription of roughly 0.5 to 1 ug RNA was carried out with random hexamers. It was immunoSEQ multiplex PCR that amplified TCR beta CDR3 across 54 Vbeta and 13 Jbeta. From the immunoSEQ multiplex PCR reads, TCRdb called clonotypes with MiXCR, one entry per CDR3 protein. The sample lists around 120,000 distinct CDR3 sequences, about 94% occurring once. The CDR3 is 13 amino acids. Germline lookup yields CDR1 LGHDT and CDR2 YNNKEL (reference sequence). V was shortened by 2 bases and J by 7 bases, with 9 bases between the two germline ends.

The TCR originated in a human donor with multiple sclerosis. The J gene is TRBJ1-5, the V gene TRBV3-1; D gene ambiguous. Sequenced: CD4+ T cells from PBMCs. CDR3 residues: CASSQLAGQPQHF. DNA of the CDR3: TGTGCCAGCAGCCAACTGGCAGGCCAGCCCCAGCATTTT.